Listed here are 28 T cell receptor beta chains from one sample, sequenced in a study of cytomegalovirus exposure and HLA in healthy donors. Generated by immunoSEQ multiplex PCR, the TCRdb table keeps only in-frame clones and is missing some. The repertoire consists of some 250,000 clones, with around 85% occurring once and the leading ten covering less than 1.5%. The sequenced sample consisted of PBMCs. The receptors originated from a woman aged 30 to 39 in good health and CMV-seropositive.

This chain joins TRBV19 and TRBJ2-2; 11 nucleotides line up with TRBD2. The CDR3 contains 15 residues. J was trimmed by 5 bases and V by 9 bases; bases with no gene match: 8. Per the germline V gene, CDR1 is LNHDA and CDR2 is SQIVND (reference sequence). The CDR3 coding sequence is TGTGCCAGCCTTACCGGGACTAGCGGTACCGGGGAGCTGTTTTTT. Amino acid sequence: CASLTGTSGTGELFF.

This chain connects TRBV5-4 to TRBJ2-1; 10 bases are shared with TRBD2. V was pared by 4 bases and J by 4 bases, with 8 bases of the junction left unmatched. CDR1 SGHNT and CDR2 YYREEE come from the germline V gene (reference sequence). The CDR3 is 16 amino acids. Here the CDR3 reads CASSPVAGGTYNEQFF. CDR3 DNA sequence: TGTGCCAGCAGCCCCGTAGCGGGAGGTACATACAATGAGCAGTTCTTC.

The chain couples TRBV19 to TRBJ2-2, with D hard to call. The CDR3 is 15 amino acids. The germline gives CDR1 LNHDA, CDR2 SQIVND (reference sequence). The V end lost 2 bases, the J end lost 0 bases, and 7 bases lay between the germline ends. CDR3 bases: TGTGCCAGTAGTATATCCACTTCGAACACCGGGGAGCTGTTTTTT. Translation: CASSISTSNTGELFF.

The CDR3: CASSPPSVNSNQPQHF. The CDR3 DNA reads as TGTGCCAGCAGCCCGCCTTCAGTGAATAGCAATCAGCCCCAGCATTTT. The chain links TRBV4-2 to TRBJ1-5; no clear D gene. This CDR3 is 16 amino acids long. Germline V CDR1 and CDR2: LGHNA, YNFKEQ. V was pared by 4 bases and J by 0 bases, with 13 bases between.

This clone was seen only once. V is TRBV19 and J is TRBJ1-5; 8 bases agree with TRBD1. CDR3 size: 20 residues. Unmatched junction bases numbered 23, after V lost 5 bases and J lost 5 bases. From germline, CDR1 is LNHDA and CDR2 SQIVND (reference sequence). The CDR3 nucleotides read TGTGCCAGTAGTGGAAGAGGACAGGGTGAGGCCCTTGAACTATATCAGCCCCAGCATTTT. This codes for CASSGRGQGEALELYQPQHF.

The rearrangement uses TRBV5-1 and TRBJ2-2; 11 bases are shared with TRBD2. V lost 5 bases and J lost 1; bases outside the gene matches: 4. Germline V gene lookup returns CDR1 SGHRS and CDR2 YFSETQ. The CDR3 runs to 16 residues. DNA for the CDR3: TGCGCCAGCAGTTATGGGACTAGCGGGAACACCGGGGAGCTGTTTTTT. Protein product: CASSYGTSGNTGELFF.

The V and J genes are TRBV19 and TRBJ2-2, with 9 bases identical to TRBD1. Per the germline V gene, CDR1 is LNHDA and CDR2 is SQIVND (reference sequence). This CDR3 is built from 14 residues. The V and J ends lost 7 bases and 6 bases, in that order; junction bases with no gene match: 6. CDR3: CASKRDRVAGELFF. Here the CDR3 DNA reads TGTGCCAGTAAACGGGACAGGGTCGCCGGGGAGCTGTTTTTT. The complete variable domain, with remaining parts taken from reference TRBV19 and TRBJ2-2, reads DGGITQSPKYLFRKEGQNVTLSCEQNLNHDAMYWYRQDPGQGLRLIYYSQIVNDFQKGDIAEGYSVSREKKESFPLTVTSAQKNPTAFYLCASKRDRVAGELFFGEGSRLTVL.

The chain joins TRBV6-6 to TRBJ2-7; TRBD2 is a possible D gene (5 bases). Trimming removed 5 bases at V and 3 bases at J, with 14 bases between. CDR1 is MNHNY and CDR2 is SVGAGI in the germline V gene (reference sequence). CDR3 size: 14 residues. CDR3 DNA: TGTGCCAGCAGTAAGGACGCCGGGATCTACGAGCAGTACTTC. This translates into CASSKDAGIYEQYF.

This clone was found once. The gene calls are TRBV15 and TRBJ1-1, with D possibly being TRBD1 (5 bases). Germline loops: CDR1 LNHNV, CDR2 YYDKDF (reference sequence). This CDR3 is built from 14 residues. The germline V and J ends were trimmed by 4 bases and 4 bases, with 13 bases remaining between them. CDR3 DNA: TGTGCCACCAGCACCACTCAGGGAGGCACTGAAGCTTTCTTT. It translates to CATSTTQGGTEAFF.

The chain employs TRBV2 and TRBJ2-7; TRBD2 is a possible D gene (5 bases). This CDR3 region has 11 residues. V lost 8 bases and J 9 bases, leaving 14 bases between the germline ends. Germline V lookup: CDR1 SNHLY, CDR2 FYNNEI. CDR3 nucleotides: TGTGCCAGCGATGGGCTAGCTAGGCAGTACTTC. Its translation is CASDGLARQYF.

Here the CDR3 reads CASSLVFRGRRNEQFF. CDR3 nucleotides: TGCGCCAGCAGCTTGGTTTTCAGGGGGCGCCGAAATGAGCAGTTCTTC. The V gene is TRBV5-1, the J gene TRBJ2-1, with 8 bases matching TRBD1. Per the germline V gene, CDR1 is SGHRS and CDR2 is YFSETQ. J gave up 7 bases and V 0 bases, and 9 bases lay outside the gene matches. This CDR3 is built from 16 residues. Combining the CDR3 with reference TRBV5-1 and TRBJ2-1 gives the whole variable domain KAGVTQTPRYLIKTRGQQVTLSCSPISGHRSVSWYQQTPGQGLQFLFEYFSETQRNKGNFPGRFSGRQFSNSRSEMNVSTLELGDSALYLCASSLVFRGRRNEQFFGPGTRLTVL.

CDR3 sequence (DNA): TGCAGCGTTGTACTAGCGCCCAATGAGCAGTTCTTC. As protein: CSVVLAPNEQFF. The chain carries TRBV29-1 and TRBJ2-1; 7 bases align to TRBD2. Germline V lookup: CDR1 SQVTM, CDR2 ANQGSEA. Germline trimming cut 4 bases from V and 6 bases from J; bases unmatched to any gene: 3. The CDR3 has 12 amino acids.

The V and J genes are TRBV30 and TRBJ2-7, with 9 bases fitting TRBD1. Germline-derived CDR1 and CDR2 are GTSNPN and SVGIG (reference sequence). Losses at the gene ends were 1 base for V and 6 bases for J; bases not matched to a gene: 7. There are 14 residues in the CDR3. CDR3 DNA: TGTGCCTGGAGTGGACAGGGGGGAATTGGCGAGCAGTACTTC. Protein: CAWSGQGGIGEQYF.

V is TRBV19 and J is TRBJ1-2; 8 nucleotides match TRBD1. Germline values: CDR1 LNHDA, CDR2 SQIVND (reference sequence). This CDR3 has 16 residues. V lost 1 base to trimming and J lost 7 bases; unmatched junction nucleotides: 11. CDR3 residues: CASSIGVAGGAFGYTF. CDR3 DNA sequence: TGTGCCAGTAGTATAGGAGTCGCAGGGGGCGCATTTGGCTACACCTTC.

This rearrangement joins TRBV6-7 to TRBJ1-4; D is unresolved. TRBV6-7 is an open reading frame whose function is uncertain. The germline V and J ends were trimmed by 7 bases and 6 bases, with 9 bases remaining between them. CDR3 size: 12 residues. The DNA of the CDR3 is TGTGCCAGCACCCCTAAAGATGAAAAACTGTTTTTT. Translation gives CASTPKDEKLFF.

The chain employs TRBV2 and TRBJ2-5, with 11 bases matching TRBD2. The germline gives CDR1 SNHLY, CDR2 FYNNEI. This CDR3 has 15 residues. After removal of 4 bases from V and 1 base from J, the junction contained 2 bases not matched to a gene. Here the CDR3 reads CASSGLAGTQETQYF. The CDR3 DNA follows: TGTGCCAGCAGTGGACTAGCGGGGACCCAAGAGACCCAGTACTTC.

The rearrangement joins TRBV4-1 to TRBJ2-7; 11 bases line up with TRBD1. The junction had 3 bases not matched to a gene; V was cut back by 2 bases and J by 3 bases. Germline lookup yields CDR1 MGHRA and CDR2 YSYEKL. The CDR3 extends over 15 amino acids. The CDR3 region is CASSQMGQGVYEQYF. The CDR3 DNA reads TGCGCCAGCAGCCAAATGGGACAGGGGGTCTACGAGCAGTACTTC.

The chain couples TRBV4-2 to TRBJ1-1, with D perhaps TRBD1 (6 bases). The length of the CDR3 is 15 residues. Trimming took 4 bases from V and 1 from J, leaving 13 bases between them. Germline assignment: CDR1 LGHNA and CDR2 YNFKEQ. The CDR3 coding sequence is TGTGCCAGCAGCCCGGACTTGACAGGGAACACTGAAGCTTTCTTT. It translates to CASSPDLTGNTEAFF.

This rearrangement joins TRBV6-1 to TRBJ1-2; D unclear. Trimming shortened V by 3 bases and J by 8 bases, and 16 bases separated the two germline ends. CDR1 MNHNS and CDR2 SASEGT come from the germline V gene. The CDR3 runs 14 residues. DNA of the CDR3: TGTGCCAGCAGTGATCTTAGCACCTCTTGGGGCTACACCTTC. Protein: CASSDLSTSWGYTF.

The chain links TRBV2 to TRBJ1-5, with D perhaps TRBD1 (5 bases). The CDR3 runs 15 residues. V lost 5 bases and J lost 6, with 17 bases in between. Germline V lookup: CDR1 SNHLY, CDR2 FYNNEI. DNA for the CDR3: TGTGCCAGCAGTCTGACAGCGGGCAACGGTCAGCCCCAGCATTTT. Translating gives CASSLTAGNGQPQHF.

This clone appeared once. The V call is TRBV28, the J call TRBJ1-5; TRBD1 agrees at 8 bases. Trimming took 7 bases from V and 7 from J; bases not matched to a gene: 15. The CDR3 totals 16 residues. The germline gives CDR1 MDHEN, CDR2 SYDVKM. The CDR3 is CASTQSGGVRRQPQHF. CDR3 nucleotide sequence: TGTGCCAGCACCCAATCAGGGGGCGTAAGGCGACAGCCCCAGCATTTT.

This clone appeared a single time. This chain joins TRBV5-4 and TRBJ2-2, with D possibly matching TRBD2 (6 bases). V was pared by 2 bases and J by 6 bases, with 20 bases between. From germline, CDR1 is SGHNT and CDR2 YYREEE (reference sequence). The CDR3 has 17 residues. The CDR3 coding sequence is TGTGCCAGCAGCTTCATGTCCCGGGACTCCCAGTCCGGGGAGCTGTTTTTT. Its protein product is CASSFMSRDSQSGELFF.

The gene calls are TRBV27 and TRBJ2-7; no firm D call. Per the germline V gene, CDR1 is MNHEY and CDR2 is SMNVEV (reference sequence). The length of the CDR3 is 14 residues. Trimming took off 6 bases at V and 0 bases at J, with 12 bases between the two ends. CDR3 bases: TGTGCCAGCAGGGAGTTCGAGCTCTCCTACGAGCAGTACTTC. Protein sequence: CASREFELSYEQYF.

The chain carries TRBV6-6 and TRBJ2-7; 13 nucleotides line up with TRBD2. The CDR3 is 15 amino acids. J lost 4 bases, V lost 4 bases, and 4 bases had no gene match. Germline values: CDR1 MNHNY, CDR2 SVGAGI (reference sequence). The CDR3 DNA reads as TGTGCCAGCAGTTTCCGGACTAGCGGGAGATACGAGCAGTACTTC. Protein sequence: CASSFRTSGRYEQYF.

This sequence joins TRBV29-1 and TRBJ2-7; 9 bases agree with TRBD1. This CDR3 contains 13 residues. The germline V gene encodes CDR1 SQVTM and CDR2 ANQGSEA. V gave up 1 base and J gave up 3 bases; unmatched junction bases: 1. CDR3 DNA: TGCAGCGTTGAAGCGGACAGGGGCTACGAGCAGTACTTC. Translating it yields CSVEADRGYEQYF.

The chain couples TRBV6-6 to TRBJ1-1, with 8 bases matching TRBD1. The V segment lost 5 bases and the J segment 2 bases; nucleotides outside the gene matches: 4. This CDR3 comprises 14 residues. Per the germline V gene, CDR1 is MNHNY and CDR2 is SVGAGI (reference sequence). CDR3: CASSPGQGNTEAFF. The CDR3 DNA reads TGTGCCAGCAGTCCTGGACAGGGCAACACTGAAGCTTTCTTT.

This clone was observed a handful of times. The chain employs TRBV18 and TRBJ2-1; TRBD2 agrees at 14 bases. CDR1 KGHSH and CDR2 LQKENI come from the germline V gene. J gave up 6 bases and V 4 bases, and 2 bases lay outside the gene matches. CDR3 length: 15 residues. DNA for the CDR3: TGTGCCAGCTCACTAGGACTAGCGGGGGGCAATGAGCAGTTCTTC. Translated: CASSLGLAGGNEQFF.

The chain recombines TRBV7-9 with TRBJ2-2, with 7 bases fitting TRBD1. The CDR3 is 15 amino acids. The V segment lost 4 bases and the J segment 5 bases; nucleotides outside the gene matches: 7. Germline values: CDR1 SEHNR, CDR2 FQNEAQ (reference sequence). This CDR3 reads CASSSHRGCTGELFF. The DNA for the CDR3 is TGTGCCAGCAGCTCCCACAGGGGTTGTACCGGGGAGCTGTTTTTT. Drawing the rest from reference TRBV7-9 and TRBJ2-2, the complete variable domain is DTGVSQNPRHKITKRGQNVTFRCDPISEHNRLYWYRQTLGQGPEFLTYFQNEAQLEKSRLLSDRFSAERPKGSFSTLEIQRTEQGDSAMYLCASSSHRGCTGELFFGEGSRLTVL.